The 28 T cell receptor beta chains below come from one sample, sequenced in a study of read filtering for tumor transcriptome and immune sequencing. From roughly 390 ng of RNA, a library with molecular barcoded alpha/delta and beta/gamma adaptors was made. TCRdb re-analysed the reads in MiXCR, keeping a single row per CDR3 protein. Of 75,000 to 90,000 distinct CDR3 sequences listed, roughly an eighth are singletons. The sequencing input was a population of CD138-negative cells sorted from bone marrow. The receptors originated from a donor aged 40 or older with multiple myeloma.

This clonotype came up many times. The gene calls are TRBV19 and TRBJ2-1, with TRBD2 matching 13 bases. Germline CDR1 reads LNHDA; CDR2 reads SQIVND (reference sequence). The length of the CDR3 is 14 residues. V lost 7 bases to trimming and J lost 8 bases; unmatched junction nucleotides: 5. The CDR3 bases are TGTGCCAGTACCCGGACTAGCGGGAGCTATGAGCAGTTCTTC. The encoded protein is CASTRTSGSYEQFF.

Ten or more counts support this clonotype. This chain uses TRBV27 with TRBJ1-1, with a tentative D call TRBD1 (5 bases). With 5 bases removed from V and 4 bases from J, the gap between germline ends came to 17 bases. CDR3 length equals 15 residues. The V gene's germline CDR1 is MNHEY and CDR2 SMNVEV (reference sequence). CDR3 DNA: TGTGCCAGCAGTCCATGGGCCAGGAGGGGCACTGAAGCTTTCTTT. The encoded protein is CASSPWARRGTEAFF.

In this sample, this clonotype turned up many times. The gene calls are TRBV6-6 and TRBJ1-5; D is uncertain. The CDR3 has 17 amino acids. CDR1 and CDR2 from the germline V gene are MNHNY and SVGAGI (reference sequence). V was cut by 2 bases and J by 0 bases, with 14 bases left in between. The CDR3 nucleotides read TGTGCCAGCAGTTACCTGCAGACGGCCTATAGCAATCAGCCCCAGCATTTT. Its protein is CASSYLQTAYSNQPQHF.

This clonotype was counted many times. The CDR3 DNA reads TGCGCCAGCAGCTTAGAGCGGGAGGGCTCCTACAATGAGCAGTTCTTC. It translates to CASSLEREGSYNEQFF. This sequence joins TRBV5-1 and TRBJ2-1; TRBD2 matches 10 bases. The CDR3 extends over 16 amino acids. From germline, CDR1 is SGHRS and CDR2 YFSETQ. Losses at the gene ends were 2 bases for V and 0 bases for J; bases not matched to a gene: 2.

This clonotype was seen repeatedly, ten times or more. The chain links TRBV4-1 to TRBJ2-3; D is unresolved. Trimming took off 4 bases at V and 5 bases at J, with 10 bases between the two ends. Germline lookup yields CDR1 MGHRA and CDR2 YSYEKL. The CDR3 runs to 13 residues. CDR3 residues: CASSPILGDTQYF. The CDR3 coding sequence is TGCGCCAGCAGCCCCATCCTCGGAGATACGCAGTATTTT.

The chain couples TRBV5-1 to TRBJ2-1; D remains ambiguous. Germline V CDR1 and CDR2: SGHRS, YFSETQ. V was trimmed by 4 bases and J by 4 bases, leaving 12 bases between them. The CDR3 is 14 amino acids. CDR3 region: CASSPQTLYNEQFF. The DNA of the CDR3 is TGCGCCAGCAGCCCACAAACTCTGTACAATGAGCAGTTCTTC.

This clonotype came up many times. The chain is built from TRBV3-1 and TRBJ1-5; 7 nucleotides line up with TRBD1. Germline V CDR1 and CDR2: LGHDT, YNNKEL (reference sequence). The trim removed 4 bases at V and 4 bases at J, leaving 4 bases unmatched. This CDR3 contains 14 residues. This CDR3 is CASSLTGRNQPQHF. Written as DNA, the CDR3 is TGTGCCAGCAGCCTGACAGGGCGGAATCAGCCCCAGCATTTT. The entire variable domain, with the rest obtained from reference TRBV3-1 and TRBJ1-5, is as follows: DTAVSQTPKYLVTQMGNDKSIKCEQNLGHDTMYWYKQDSKKFLKIMFSYNNKELIINETVPNRFSPKSPDKAHLNLHINSLELGDSAVYFCASSLTGRNQPQHFGDGTRLSIL.

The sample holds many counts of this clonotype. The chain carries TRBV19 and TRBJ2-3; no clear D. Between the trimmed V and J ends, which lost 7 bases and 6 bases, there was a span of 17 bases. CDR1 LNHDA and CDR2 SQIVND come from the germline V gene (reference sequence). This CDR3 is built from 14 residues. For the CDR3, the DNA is TGTGCCAGTACCGGAACAGCCGCTACGGATACGCAGTATTTT. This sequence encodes CASTGTAATDTQYF. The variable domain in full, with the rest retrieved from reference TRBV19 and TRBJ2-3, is DGGITQSPKYLFRKEGQNVTLSCEQNLNHDAMYWYRQDPGQGLRLIYYSQIVNDFQKGDIAEGYSVSREKKESFPLTVTSAQKNPTAFYLCASTGTAATDTQYFGPGTRLTVL.

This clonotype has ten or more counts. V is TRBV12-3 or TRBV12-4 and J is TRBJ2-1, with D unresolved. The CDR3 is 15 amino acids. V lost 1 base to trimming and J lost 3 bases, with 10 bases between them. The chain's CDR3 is CASSLDQAVYNEQFF. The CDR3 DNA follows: TGTGCCAGCAGTTTAGATCAGGCGGTCTACAATGAGCAGTTCTTC.

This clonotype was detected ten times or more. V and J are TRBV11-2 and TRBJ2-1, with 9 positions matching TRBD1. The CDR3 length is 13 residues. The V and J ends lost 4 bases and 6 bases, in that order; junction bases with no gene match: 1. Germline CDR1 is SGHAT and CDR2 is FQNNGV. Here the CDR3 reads CASSSDRGNEQFF. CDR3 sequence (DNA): TGTGCCAGCAGCTCGGACAGGGGCAATGAGCAGTTCTTC.

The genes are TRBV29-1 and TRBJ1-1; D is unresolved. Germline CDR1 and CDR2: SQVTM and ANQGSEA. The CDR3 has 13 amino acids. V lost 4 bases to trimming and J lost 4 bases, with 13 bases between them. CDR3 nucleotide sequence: TGCAGCGTTGGGAAGGAAGTTGGCACTGAAGCTTTCTTT. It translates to CSVGKEVGTEAFF.

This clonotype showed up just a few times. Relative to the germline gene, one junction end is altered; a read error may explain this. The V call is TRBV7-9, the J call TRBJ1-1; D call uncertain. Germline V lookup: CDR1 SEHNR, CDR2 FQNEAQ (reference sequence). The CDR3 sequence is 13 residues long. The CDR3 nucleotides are TGTGCCAGCACCATCCAGGAGAACACTGAAGCTCTCTTT. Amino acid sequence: CASTIQENTEALF. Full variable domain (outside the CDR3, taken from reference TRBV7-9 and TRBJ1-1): DTGVSQNPRHKITKRGQNVTFRCDPISEHNRLYWYRQTLGQGPEFLTYFQNEAQLEKSRLLSDRFSAERPKGSFSTLEIQRTEQGDSAMYLCASTIQENTEALFGQGTRLTVV.

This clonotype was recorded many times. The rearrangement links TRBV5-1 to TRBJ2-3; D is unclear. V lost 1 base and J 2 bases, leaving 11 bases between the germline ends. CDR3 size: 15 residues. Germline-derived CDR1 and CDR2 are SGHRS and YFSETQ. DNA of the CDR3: TGCGCCAGCAGCTTGCGTCCCGACTCCACAGATACGCAGTATTTT. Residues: CASSLRPDSTDTQYF.

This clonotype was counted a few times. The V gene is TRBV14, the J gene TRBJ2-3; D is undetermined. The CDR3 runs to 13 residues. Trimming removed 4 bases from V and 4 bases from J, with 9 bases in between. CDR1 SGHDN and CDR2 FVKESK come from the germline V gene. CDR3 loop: CASSRKISDTQYF. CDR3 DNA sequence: TGTGCCAGCAGCCGCAAGATCTCAGATACGCAGTATTTT.

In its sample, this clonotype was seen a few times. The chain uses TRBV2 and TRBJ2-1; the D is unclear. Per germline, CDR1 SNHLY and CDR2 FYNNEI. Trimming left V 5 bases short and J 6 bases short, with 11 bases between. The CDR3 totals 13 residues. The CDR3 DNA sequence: TGTGCCAGCAGTATCGGACGGGCCAATGAGCAGTTCTTC. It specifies CASSIGRANEQFF.

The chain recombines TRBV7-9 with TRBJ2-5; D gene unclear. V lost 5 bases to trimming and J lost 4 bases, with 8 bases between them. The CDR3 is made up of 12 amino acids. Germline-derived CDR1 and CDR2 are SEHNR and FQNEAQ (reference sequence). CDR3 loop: CASSPFGETQYF. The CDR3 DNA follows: TGTGCCAGCAGCCCCTTCGGAGAGACCCAGTACTTC.

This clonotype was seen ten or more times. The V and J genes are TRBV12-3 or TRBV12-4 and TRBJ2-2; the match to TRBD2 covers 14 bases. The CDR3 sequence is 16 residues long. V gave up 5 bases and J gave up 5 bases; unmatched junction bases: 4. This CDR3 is CASSLRTSGRTGELFF. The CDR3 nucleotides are TGTGCCAGCAGTCTCCGGACTAGCGGGAGGACCGGGGAGCTGTTTTTT.

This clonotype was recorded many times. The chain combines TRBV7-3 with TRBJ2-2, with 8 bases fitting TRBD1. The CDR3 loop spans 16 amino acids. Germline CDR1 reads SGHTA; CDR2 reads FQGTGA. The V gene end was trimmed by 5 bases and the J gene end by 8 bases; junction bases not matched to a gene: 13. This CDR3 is CASSLSQTGATGELFF. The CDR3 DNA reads TGTGCCAGCAGCCTCTCTCAGACAGGGGCGACTGGGGAGCTGTTTTTT.

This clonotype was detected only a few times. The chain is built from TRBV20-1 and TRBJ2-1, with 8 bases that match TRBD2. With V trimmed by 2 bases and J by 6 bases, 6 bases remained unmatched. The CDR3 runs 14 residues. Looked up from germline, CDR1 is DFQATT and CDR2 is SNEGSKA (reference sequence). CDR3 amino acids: CSARKASGCNEQFF. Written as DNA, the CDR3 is TGCAGTGCTAGAAAGGCTAGCGGGTGCAATGAGCAGTTCTTC.

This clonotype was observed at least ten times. CDR3 sequence (DNA): TGCGCCAGCAGCTTGGGACAGTCCGCCGGGGAGCTGTTTTTT. Translated, it gives CASSLGQSAGELFF. This chain uses TRBV5-1 with TRBJ2-2; tentatively, D is TRBD1 (5 bases). There are 14 residues in the CDR3. Germline V gene lookup returns CDR1 SGHRS and CDR2 YFSETQ. V was pared by 0 bases and J by 6 bases, with 9 bases between.

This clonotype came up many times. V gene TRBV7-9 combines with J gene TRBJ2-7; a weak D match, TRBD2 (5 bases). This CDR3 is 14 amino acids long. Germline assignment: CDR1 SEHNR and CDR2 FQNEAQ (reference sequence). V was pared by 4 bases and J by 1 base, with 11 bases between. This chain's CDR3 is CASSSRAKSYEQYF. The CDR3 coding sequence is TGTGCCAGCAGCTCGAGGGCCAAGTCCTACGAGCAGTACTTC.

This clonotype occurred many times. The CDR3 DNA reads TGCGCCAGCAGCCTTACTAGCGACTCCTACAATGAGCAGTTCTTC. It codes for CASSLTSDSYNEQFF. The chain carries TRBV5-1 and TRBJ2-1; 7 bases fit TRBD2. Germline assignment: CDR1 SGHRS and CDR2 YFSETQ. The V segment lost 4 bases and the J segment 0 bases; nucleotides outside the gene matches: 4. The CDR3 contains 15 residues.

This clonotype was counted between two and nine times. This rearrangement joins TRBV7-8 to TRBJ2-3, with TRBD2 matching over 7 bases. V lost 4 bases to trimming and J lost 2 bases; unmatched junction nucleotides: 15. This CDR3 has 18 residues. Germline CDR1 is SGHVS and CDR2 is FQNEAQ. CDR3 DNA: TGTGCCAGCAGCTCACCTCCCACTAGCGCCCTCAACACAGATACGCAGTATTTT. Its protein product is CASSSPPTSALNTDTQYF.

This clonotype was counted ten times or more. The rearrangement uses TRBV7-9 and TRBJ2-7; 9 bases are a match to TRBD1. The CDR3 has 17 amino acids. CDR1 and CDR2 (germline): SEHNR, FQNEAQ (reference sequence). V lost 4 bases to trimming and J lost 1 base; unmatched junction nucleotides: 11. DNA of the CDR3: TGTGCCAGCAGCTCCCGGGGCGGGACAGGGCTGTCCTACGAGCAGTACTTC. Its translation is CASSSRGGTGLSYEQYF.

This CDR3 is CASSLGPTGTYEQYF. In DNA form, the CDR3 reads TGCGCCAGCAGCTTGGGCCCGACAGGAACCTACGAGCAGTACTTC. The chain combines TRBV5-1 with TRBJ2-7; possibly TRBD1 for D (6 bases). Germline V lookup: CDR1 SGHRS, CDR2 YFSETQ. CDR3 length: 15 residues. V shed 0 bases and J shed 2 bases, with 12 bases lying between them.

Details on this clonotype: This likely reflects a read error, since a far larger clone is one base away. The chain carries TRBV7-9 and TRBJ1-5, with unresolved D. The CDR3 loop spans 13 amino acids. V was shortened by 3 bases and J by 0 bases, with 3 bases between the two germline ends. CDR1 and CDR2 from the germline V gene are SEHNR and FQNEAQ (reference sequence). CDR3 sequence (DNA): TGTGCCAGCAGCTTCGATAGCAATCAGCCCCAGCATTTT. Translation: CASSFDSNQPQHF.

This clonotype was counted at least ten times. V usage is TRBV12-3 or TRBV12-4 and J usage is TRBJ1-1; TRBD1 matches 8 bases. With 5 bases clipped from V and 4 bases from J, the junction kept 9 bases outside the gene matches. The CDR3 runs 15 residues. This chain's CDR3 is CASSKDRGGITEAFF. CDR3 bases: TGTGCCAGCAGTAAAGACAGGGGCGGGATCACTGAAGCTTTCTTT.

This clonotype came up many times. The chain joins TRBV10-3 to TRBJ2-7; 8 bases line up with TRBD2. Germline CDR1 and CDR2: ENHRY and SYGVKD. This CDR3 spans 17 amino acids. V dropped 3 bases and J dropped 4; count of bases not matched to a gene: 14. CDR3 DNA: TGTGCCATCAGTGATCCCGCCTCCGGACTAGCCATGTACGAGCAGTACTTC. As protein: CAISDPASGLAMYEQYF.